This T cell receptor (beta chain) was recorded in a study of monozygotic twins with inflammatory bowel disease. Study-level findings and limits: TCRbeta diversity (inverse Simpson) was lower in IBD patients than in healthy co-twins.

The germline V gene has CDR1 KGHSH and CDR2 LQKENI. This CDR3 has 15 amino acids. The authors used 3,000 to 3,500 ng of total RNA per TCR library. Eight reactions per sample, run separately, yielded cDNA. Two nested PCRs, run for around 15 and 9 cycles, were applied to TCRalpha and TCRbeta cDNA. With the 5' RACE reads reprocessed, TCRdb shows one record per CDR3 protein and no DNA. The sample data list 150,000 to 200,000 distinct CDR3 sequences. Points on this clonotype: Its antigen remains unidentified.

The chain combines TRBV18 with TRBJ1-2; as DNA is missing, the TRBD1 call by TCRdb cannot be tested. The TCR sequence derives from a human donor with ulcerative colitis or Crohn's disease, or a healthy co-twin of an affected twin (not recorded which). The sample comprised blood. This CDR3 is CASSPPTGTAGGYTF.